A selection of T cell receptor beta chains follows, all from one sample in a study of blood T cell repertoires in COVID-19. Sequencing was performed with immunoSEQ multiplex PCR; in TCRdb, only in-frame clones are kept and a portion is missing. Among roughly 200,000 clones listed, 85% to 90% were seen once. Sequences were obtained from peripheral blood. The receptors stem from a man aged 50 or older with acute or convalescent COVID-19. CDR3s include the opening cysteine and the closing phenylalanine or tryptophan. A D gene is named only where the DNA matches it firmly. Clone size is not always given. Where it is, it says once, few, many or a class for expanded clones.

V gene: TRBV7-3; clone size: NA; J gene: TRBJ1-6; D gene: NA; CDR3 length: 14; CDR3 protein: CASSLDGDNSPLHF; CDR3 DNA: TGTGCCAGCAGCCTCGACGGGGATAATTCACCCCTCCACTTT
V gene: TRBV9; clone size: NA; J gene: TRBJ2-1; D gene: TRBD2; CDR3 length: 15; CDR3 protein: CASSVVGGGAHEQFF; CDR3 DNA: TGTGCCAGCAGCGTAGTGGGCGGGGGGGCCCATGAGCAGTTCTTC
V gene: TRBV28; clone size: NA; J gene: TRBJ1-5; D gene: NA; CDR3 length: 17; CDR3 protein: CASSSLRGEYSNQPQHF; CDR3 DNA: TGTGCCAGCAGTTCCCTGCGAGGAGAATATAGCAATCAGCCCCAGCATTTT
V gene: TRBV4-3; clone size: NA; J gene: TRBJ2-3; D gene: NA; CDR3 length: 14; CDR3 protein: CASSQDPTGDTQYF; CDR3 DNA: TGCGCCAGCAGCCAAGACCCCACCGGAGATACGCAGTATTTT
V gene: TRBV29-1; clone size: NA; J gene: TRBJ1-1; D gene: NA; CDR3 length: 11; CDR3 protein: CSVAFGGQAFF; CDR3 DNA: TGCAGCGTTGCTTTCGGCGGCCAAGCTTTCTTT
V gene: TRBV19; clone size: NA; J gene: TRBJ1-3; D gene: NA; CDR3 length: 16; CDR3 protein: CASSPDSRGSGNTIYF; CDR3 DNA: TGTGCCAGTAGTCCGGACAGTCGGGGATCTGGAAACACCATATATTTT
V gene: TRBV27; clone size: NA; J gene: TRBJ1-6; D gene: TRBD1; CDR3 length: 15; CDR3 protein: CASSLMGQGSSPLHF; CDR3 DNA: TGTGCCAGCAGTTTAATGGGACAGGGGTCATCACCCCTCCACTTT
V gene: TRBV11-1; clone size: NA; J gene: TRBJ1-1; D gene: TRBD1; CDR3 length: 14; CDR3 protein: CASRDRWTNTEAFF; CDR3 DNA: TGTGCCAGCAGGGACAGGTGGACGAACACTGAAGCTTTCTTT
V gene: TRBV7-2; clone size: NA; J gene: TRBJ1-1; D gene: TRBD1; CDR3 length: 16; CDR3 protein: CASSARTGGSVREAFF; CDR3 DNA: TGTGCCAGCAGCGCCCGGACAGGGGGCTCGGTTCGTGAAGCTTTCTTT
V gene: TRBV2; clone size: NA; J gene: TRBJ2-7; D gene: TRBD2; CDR3 length: 16; CDR3 protein: CASSGGLAGGRHEQYF; CDR3 DNA: TGTGCCAGCAGTGGAGGGCTAGCGGGAGGGAGGCACGAGCAGTACTTC
V gene: TRBV5-6; clone size: once; J gene: TRBJ1-4; D gene: TRBD1; CDR3 length: 15; CDR3 protein: CASSLLDRGGEKLFF; CDR3 DNA: TGTGCCAGCAGCTTGTTAGACAGGGGAGGTGAAAAACTGTTTTTT
V gene: TRBV20-1; clone size: once; J gene: TRBJ2-2; D gene: NA; CDR3 length: 12; CDR3 protein: CSASEGAGELFF; CDR3 DNA: TGCAGTGCTAGTGAAGGGGCCGGGGAGCTGTTTTTT
V gene: TRBV4-3; clone size: NA; J gene: TRBJ2-1; D gene: TRBD2; CDR3 length: 14; CDR3 protein: CASSQVAGDNEQFF; CDR3 DNA: TGCGCCAGCAGCCAAGTCGCGGGGGACAATGAGCAGTTCTTC
V gene: TRBV5-4; clone size: NA; J gene: TRBJ1-1; D gene: NA; CDR3 length: 16; CDR3 protein: CASSRQQAGGGPEAFF; CDR3 DNA: TGTGCCAGCAGCCGCCAACAAGCTGGGGGCGGACCTGAAGCTTTCTTT
V gene: TRBV5-4; clone size: once; J gene: TRBJ2-7; D gene: NA; CDR3 length: 12; CDR3 protein: CASSRGFYEQYF; CDR3 DNA: TGTGCCAGCAGCCGGGGGTTCTACGAGCAGTACTTC
V gene: TRBV7-2; clone size: NA; J gene: TRBJ1-1; D gene: TRBD1; CDR3 length: 18; CDR3 protein: CASSSTGGGSYMNTEAFF; CDR3 DNA: TGTGCCAGCAGCTCGACAGGGGGGGGTTCTTACATGAACACTGAAGCTTTCTTT
V gene: TRBV19; clone size: NA; J gene: TRBJ2-3; D gene: NA; CDR3 length: 15; CDR3 protein: CASSMPRQGTDTQYF; CDR3 DNA: TGTGCCAGTAGTATGCCTCGACAGGGCACAGATACGCAGTATTTT
V gene: TRBV28; clone size: once; J gene: TRBJ1-5; D gene: TRBD1; CDR3 length: 15; CDR3 protein: CASSGSGGNGQPQHF; CDR3 DNA: TGTGCCAGCAGCGGGTCAGGGGGCAACGGTCAGCCCCAGCATTTT
V gene: TRBV28; clone size: NA; J gene: TRBJ2-2; D gene: TRBD1; CDR3 length: 15; CDR3 protein: CASSPTGVRAGELFF; CDR3 DNA: TGTGCCAGCAGCCCGACAGGGGTAAGGGCCGGGGAGCTGTTTTTT
V gene: TRBV11-2; clone size: NA; J gene: TRBJ1-4; D gene: TRBD1; CDR3 length: 17; CDR3 protein: CASSLGTGPFPNEKLFF; CDR3 DNA: TGTGCCAGCAGCTTAGGGACAGGGCCCTTTCCTAATGAAAAACTGTTTTTT
V gene: TRBV7-3; clone size: NA; J gene: TRBJ2-1; D gene: TRBD1; CDR3 length: 15; CDR3 protein: CASSSPGTGLGEQFF; CDR3 DNA: TGTGCCAGCAGCTCCCCCGGGACAGGGCTAGGTGAGCAGTTCTTC
V gene: TRBV5-5; clone size: NA; J gene: TRBJ1-4; D gene: NA; CDR3 length: 13; CDR3 protein: CASSTGLNEKLFF; CDR3 DNA: TGTGCCAGCAGCACGGGACTGAATGAAAAACTGTTTTTT
V gene: TRBV6-5; clone size: NA; J gene: TRBJ1-2; D gene: NA; CDR3 length: 14; CDR3 protein: CASGGLSWSGGYTF; CDR3 DNA: TGTGCCAGCGGCGGACTGTCCTGGTCCGGTGGCTACACCTTC
V gene: TRBV11-2; clone size: NA; J gene: TRBJ1-2; D gene: TRBD1; CDR3 length: 13; CDR3 protein: CASRAGTGDGYTF; CDR3 DNA: TGTGCCAGCAGGGCCGGGACAGGGGATGGCTACACCTTC
V gene: TRBV20-1; clone size: NA; J gene: TRBJ1-2; D gene: NA; CDR3 length: 11; CDR3 protein: CSATGTHGYTF; CDR3 DNA: TGCAGTGCTACCGGGACTCATGGCTACACCTTC
V gene: TRBV3-1/TRBV3-2; clone size: NA; J gene: TRBJ2-5; D gene: NA; CDR3 length: 16; CDR3 protein: CASRSTGTHLQETQYF; CDR3 DNA: TGTGCCAGTAGATCTACAGGTACTCACCTCCAAGAGACCCAGTACTTC
V gene: TRBV4-1; clone size: NA; J gene: TRBJ2-1; D gene: TRBD2; CDR3 length: 19; CDR3 protein: CASSQLITSGGAIYNEQFF; CDR3 DNA: TGCGCCAGCAGCCAACTAATTACGAGCGGGGGGGCAATTTACAATGAGCAGTTCTTC
V gene: TRBV10-3; clone size: once; J gene: TRBJ2-3; D gene: NA; CDR3 length: 14; CDR3 protein: CAISERGSTDTQYF; CDR3 DNA: TGTGCCATCAGTGAGCGGGGAAGCACAGATACGCAGTATTTT
V gene: TRBV19; clone size: NA; J gene: TRBJ1-5; D gene: NA; CDR3 length: 19; CDR3 protein: CASSITGSPPTGPNWPQHF; CDR3 DNA: TGTGCCAGTAGTATCACGGGCTCGCCCCCAACAGGTCCCAATTGGCCCCAGCATTTT
V gene: TRBV11-2; clone size: NA; J gene: TRBJ2-1; D gene: TRBD1; CDR3 length: 13; CDR3 protein: CASSRDREGEQFF; CDR3 DNA: TGTGCCAGCAGCCGGGACAGGGAAGGGGAGCAGTTCTTC
V gene: TRBV19; clone size: NA; J gene: TRBJ1-4; D gene: NA; CDR3 length: 15; CDR3 protein: CASSQLEGLREKLFF; CDR3 DNA: TGTGCCAGTAGCCAACTGGAGGGACTGCGAGAAAAACTGTTTTTT
V gene: TRBV7-2; clone size: NA; J gene: TRBJ2-1; D gene: TRBD1; CDR3 length: 17; CDR3 protein: CASSAFTGANSYNEQFF; CDR3 DNA: TGTGCCAGCAGCGCCTTTACAGGGGCGAACTCCTACAATGAGCAGTTCTTC
V gene: TRBV27; clone size: NA; J gene: TRBJ2-7; D gene: TRBD1; CDR3 length: 15; CDR3 protein: CASSPGQGRGYEQYF; CDR3 DNA: TGTGCCAGCAGTCCGGGACAGGGTAGGGGGTACGAGCAGTACTTC
V gene: TRBV5-5; clone size: few; J gene: TRBJ2-2; D gene: NA; CDR3 length: 15; CDR3 protein: CASSLQLLNTGELFF; CDR3 DNA: TGTGCCAGCAGCTTGCAACTCCTGAACACCGGGGAGCTGTTTTTT
V gene: TRBV5-1; clone size: NA; J gene: TRBJ2-3; D gene: TRBD2; CDR3 length: 16; CDR3 protein: CASPFRTSGSTDTQYF; CDR3 DNA: TGCGCCAGCCCCTTTAGGACTAGCGGGAGCACAGATACGCAATATTTT
V gene: TRBV28; clone size: NA; J gene: TRBJ1-2; D gene: TRBD1; CDR3 length: 15; CDR3 protein: CASSPLTGGSLGYTF; CDR3 DNA: TGTGCCAGCAGTCCCTTGACAGGGGGCAGTTTGGGCTACACCTTC
V gene: TRBV27; clone size: NA; J gene: TRBJ2-1; D gene: TRBD2; CDR3 length: 19; CDR3 protein: CASSLTVGLADSSYNEQFF; CDR3 DNA: TGTGCCAGCAGTTTAACAGTCGGGCTAGCGGATAGCTCCTACAATGAGCAGTTCTTC
V gene: TRBV6-2/TRBV6-3; clone size: NA; J gene: TRBJ2-7; D gene: TRBD1; CDR3 length: 16; CDR3 protein: CASSYGGGQGVYEQYF; CDR3 DNA: TGTGCCAGCAGTTACGGTGGGGGACAGGGTGTCTACGAGCAGTACTTC
V gene: TRBV10-3; clone size: NA; J gene: TRBJ2-5; D gene: NA; CDR3 length: 11; CDR3 protein: CAIGLQETQYF; CDR3 DNA: TGTGCCATTGGACTTCAAGAGACCCAGTACTTC
V gene: TRBV9; clone size: NA; J gene: TRBJ1-2; D gene: NA; CDR3 length: 15; CDR3 protein: CASSVRPTGGYGYTF; CDR3 DNA: TGTGCCAGCAGCGTAAGGCCGACGGGAGGCTATGGCTACACCTTC
V gene: TRBV7-9; clone size: NA; J gene: TRBJ2-3; D gene: TRBD1; CDR3 length: 15; CDR3 protein: CASSPGTALTDTQYF; CDR3 DNA: TGTGCCAGCAGCCCCGGGACAGCACTCACAGATACGCAGTATTTT
V gene: TRBV19; clone size: NA; J gene: TRBJ1-6; D gene: NA; CDR3 length: 15; CDR3 protein: CASSIGGRENSPLHF; CDR3 DNA: TGTGCCAGTAGTATCGGGGGGCGAGAGAATTCACCCCTCCACTTT
V gene: TRBV7-2; clone size: NA; J gene: TRBJ2-7; D gene: TRBD2; CDR3 length: 15; CDR3 protein: CASSLGSGRTVEQYF; CDR3 DNA: TGTGCCAGCAGCTTAGGTAGCGGGAGAACTGTTGAGCAGTACTTC
V gene: TRBV3-1/TRBV3-2; clone size: NA; J gene: TRBJ1-2; D gene: TRBD1; CDR3 length: 16; CDR3 protein: CASSLRDRGRGYGYTF; CDR3 DNA: TGTGCCAGCAGCCTCCGGGACAGGGGGCGCGGCTATGGCTACACCTTC
V gene: TRBV18; clone size: NA; J gene: TRBJ1-4; D gene: NA; CDR3 length: 15; CDR3 protein: CASSRQGVTNEKLFF; CDR3 DNA: TGTGCCAGCTCACGTCAGGGTGTAACTAATGAAAAACTGTTTTTT
V gene: TRBV25-1; clone size: NA; J gene: TRBJ2-7; D gene: TRBD1; CDR3 length: 15; CDR3 protein: CASSGAGTGVYEQYF; CDR3 DNA: TGTGCCAGCAGTGGGGCCGGGACAGGGGTTTACGAGCAGTACTTC
V gene: TRBV19; clone size: NA; J gene: TRBJ2-1; D gene: TRBD1; CDR3 length: 14; CDR3 protein: CASSMGQGTNEQFF; CDR3 DNA: TGTGCCAGTAGTATGGGACAGGGGACAAATGAGCAGTTCTTC
V gene: TRBV9; clone size: NA; J gene: TRBJ2-1; D gene: NA; CDR3 length: 13; CDR3 protein: CASSARLVNEQFF; CDR3 DNA: TGTGCCAGCAGCGCCAGACTAGTCAATGAGCAGTTCTTC
V gene: TRBV19; clone size: NA; J gene: TRBJ2-2; D gene: TRBD1; CDR3 length: 16; CDR3 protein: CASSIRTGGNTGELFF; CDR3 DNA: TGTGCCAGTAGTATAAGGACAGGGGGGAACACCGGGGAGCTGTTTTTT
V gene: TRBV27; clone size: NA; J gene: TRBJ1-3; D gene: NA; CDR3 length: 14; CDR3 protein: CASSSPGLGNTIYF; CDR3 DNA: TGTGCCAGCAGTTCCCCGGGACTTGGAAACACCATATATTTT
V gene: TRBV13; clone size: NA; J gene: TRBJ1-1; D gene: NA; CDR3 length: 19; CDR3 protein: CASSQSDRSRGARSTEAFF; CDR3 DNA: TGTGCCAGCAGCCAAAGCGATCGTTCCAGGGGCGCGAGGAGCACTGAAGCTTTCTTT
V gene: TRBV2; clone size: NA; J gene: TRBJ2-5; D gene: TRBD1; CDR3 length: 13; CDR3 protein: CASRGTGGETQYF; CDR3 DNA: TGTGCCAGCAGGGGGACAGGGGGAGAGACCCAGTACTTC
V gene: TRBV7-9; clone size: few; J gene: TRBJ2-7; D gene: TRBD2; CDR3 length: 16; CDR3 protein: CASSLDRGLAHYEQYF; CDR3 DNA: TGTGCCAGCAGCTTAGACCGGGGACTAGCGCACTACGAGCAGTACTTC